This is a list of T cell receptor beta chains from one sample in a study of blood T cell repertoires in COVID-19. Sequencing used immunoSEQ multiplex PCR; TCRdb keeps in-frame clones, though not all of them. The repertoire holds tens of thousands of clones, with around 80% as singletons. The sequenced sample was peripheral blood. Receptors were obtained from a man in his thirties or forties with COVID-19, enrolled during active disease. Each CDR3 is given with its conserved first and last residue. A D gene is named only where the DNA matches it firmly. Rows give clone size only sometimes, using once, few, many, or a class for an expanded clone.

abundance | d_gene | j_gene | v_gene | CDR3aa | CDR3nt
. | TRBD1 | TRBJ2-5 | TRBV19 | CASSRGQGWETQYF | TGTGCCAGTAGCAGGGGACAGGGATGGGAGACCCAGTACTTC
few | . | TRBJ2-1 | TRBV15 | CATSRGGSYNEQFF | TGTGCCACCAGCAGAGGAGGTTCCTACAATGAGCAGTTCTTC
. | . | TRBJ2-7 | TRBV7-9 | CASSRERGLPYEQYF | TGTGCCAGCAGCCGAGAGAGAGGGCTTCCCTACGAGCAGTACTTC
. | . | TRBJ2-3 | TRBV6-2/TRBV6-3 | CASSYGAGTDTQYF | TGTGCCAGCAGTTACGGGGCAGGCACAGATACGCAGTATTTT
. | . | TRBJ2-7 | TRBV30 | CAWSPGLRTGEQYF | TGTGCCTGGAGTCCCGGGCTCCGAACGGGGGAGCAGTACTTC
. | . | TRBJ1-1 | TRBV28 | CASSSPGNTEAFF | TGTGCCAGCAGTTCCCCGGGGAACACTGAAGCTTTCTTT
. | TRBD1 | TRBJ1-1 | TRBV6-5 | CASGQGDTEAFF | TGTGCCTCCGGACAGGGAGACACTGAAGCTTTCTTT
. | . | TRBJ1-2 | TRBV27 | CASSLYRGAGYGYTF | TGTGCCAGCAGTTTATATAGGGGAGCGGGCTATGGCTACACCTTC
. | TRBD1 | TRBJ2-1 | TRBV5-1 | CASSQGTAEIF | TGCGCCAGCAGCCAAGGGACAGCCGAGATCTTC
. | TRBD1 | TRBJ2-7 | TRBV6-2/TRBV6-3 | CASSYDGTGSYEQYF | TGTGCCAGCAGTTATGATGGGACAGGGTCCTACGAGCAGTACTTC
once | . | TRBJ2-2 | TRBV2 | CASSGGTATGELFF | TGTGCCAGCAGTGGCGGGACTGCTACCGGGGAGCTGTTTTTT
few | . | TRBJ2-1 | TRBV28 | CASSPGLEEQFF | TGTGCCAGCAGTCCCGGACTGGAAGAGCAGTTCTTC